This T cell receptor (beta chain) was sequenced during a study of CD8 T cells in Susac syndrome. The CDR3 runs to 13 residues. Germline V gene sequence: CDR1 SGHNT, CDR2 YENEEA. V lost 5 bases and J lost 3, with 10 bases in between. cDNA came from around 0.5 to 1 ug RNA primed by random hexamers. TCRdb processed the immunoSEQ multiplex PCR reads anew with MiXCR; each CDR3 protein has one entry. The repertoire has around 140,000 distinct CDR3 sequences, over 80% of them found once; the top ten carry 0.45% to 0.65%. The chain uses TRBV11-3 and TRBJ1-1; D is ambiguous. Sequenced: CD8+ T cells from PBMCs. The source of this sequence is a human donor with multiple sclerosis. The CDR3 loop is CASSLSIYTEAFF. In nucleotides, the CDR3 is TGTGCCAGCAGCCTAAGTATCTACACTGAAGCTTTCTTT. The whole variable domain, remainder taken from reference TRBV11-3 and TRBJ1-1, is EAGVVQSPRYKIIEKKQPVAFWCNPISGHNTLYWYLQNLGQGPELLIRYENEEAVDDSQLPKDRFSAERLKGVDSTLKIQPAELGDSAVYLCASSLSIYTEAFFGQGTRLTVV.